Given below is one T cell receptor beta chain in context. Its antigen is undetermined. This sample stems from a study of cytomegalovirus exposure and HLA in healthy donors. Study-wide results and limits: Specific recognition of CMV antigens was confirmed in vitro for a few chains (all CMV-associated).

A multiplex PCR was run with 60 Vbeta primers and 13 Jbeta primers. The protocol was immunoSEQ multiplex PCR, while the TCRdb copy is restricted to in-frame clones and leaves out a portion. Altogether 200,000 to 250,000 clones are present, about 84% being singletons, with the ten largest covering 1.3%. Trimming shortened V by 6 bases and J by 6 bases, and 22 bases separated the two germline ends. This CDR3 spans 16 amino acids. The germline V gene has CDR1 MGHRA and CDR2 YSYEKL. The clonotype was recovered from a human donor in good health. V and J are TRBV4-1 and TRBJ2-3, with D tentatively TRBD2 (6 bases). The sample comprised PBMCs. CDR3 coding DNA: TGCGCCAGCAGTCCCGGGACTCGTTTCCAGGCTGATACGCAGTATTTT. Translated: CASSPGTRFQADTQYF.